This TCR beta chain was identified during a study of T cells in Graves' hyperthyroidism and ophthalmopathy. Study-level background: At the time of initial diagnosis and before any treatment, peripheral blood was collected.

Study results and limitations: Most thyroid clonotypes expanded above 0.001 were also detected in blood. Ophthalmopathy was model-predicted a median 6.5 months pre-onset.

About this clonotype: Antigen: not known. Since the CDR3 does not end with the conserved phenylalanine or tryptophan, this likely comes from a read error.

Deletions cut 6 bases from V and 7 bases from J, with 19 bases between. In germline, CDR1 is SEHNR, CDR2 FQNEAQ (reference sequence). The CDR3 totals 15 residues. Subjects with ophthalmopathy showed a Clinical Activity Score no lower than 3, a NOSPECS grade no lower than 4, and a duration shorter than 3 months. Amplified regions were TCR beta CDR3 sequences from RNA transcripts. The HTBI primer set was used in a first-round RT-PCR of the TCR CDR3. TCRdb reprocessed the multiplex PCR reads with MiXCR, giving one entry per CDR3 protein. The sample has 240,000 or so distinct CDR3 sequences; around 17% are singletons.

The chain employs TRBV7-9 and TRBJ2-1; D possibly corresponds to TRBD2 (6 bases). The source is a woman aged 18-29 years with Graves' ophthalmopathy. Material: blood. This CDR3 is CASSRFIGRRNEQFL. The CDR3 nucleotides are TGTGCCAGCAGTCGCTTTATCGGGAGACGGAATGAGCAGTTCCTC.